A single TCR beta chain is shown here with its context. Its target is unknown. This entry comes from a study of cytomegalovirus exposure and HLA in healthy donors. Study summary: The study's early data release held roughly 90 million unique TCRs from HLA-typed donors.

Whole-study findings and limits: More clonal expansion characterized HLA-associated TCR beta chains than equally common others in a later analysis.

Germline loops: CDR1 SGHAT, CDR2 FQDESV (reference sequence). After removal of 5 bases from V and 6 bases from J, the junction contained 15 bases not matched to a gene. The CDR3 has 18 residues. Primers for the PCR totalled 60 Vbeta and 13 Jbeta. The table came from immunoSEQ multiplex PCR; TCRdb's copy has only in-frame clones and leaves some out. The sample includes 100,000 to 150,000 clones. The source of this sequence is a man younger than 35 in good health and CMV-seronegative. The V gene is TRBV11-1, the J gene TRBJ2-6; 8 nucleotides align to TRBD1. Material: PBMCs. This chain's CDR3 is CASSGSGTGDLLANVLTF. Written as DNA, the CDR3 is TGTGCCAGCAGCGGATCCGGGACAGGCGATCTCTTGGCCAACGTCCTGACTTTC.